This T cell receptor beta chain was recovered during a study of blood T cell repertoires in COVID-19 (TCRdb year 2020). Regarding the study in general: The collaborator samples originated in the United States, Italy and Spain and spanned the acute and convalescent phases of COVID-19. The material from the prospective study consisted of cDNA or gDNA derived from T cells, B-cell-depleted T cells, or PBMCs. Deeply sampled blood TCRbeta repertoires from subjects exposed to, actively infected with, or recovered from COVID-19 were included in the dataset. The repertoires were released in a freely available public database meant as a resource for research on the immune response to SARS-CoV-2. The samples were drawn from two sources: the first 160 participants of the ongoing ImmuneRACE study, and 1,200 or so subjects contributed by 6 global collaborators. Nearly every sample came with metadata listing a de-identified subject ID, COVID-19 status, age in years and sex. HLA class I and class II types, where available, came from metadata supplied by the sample provider rather than from assay-based typing.

The CDR3 has 17 amino acids, counting the end cysteine and phenylalanine. Of the read, only the CDR3 DNA is kept; its 51 bases are in frame from base 1. Trimming removed 5 bases from V and 1 base from J; the gene matches leave 9 bases unexplained. CDR1 and CDR2, looked up from the germline V gene (reference sequence), are LNHDA and SQIVND. Study-level results and caveats: How much clinical and demographic metadata was included differed by source and by participant, and the metadata was provided uncurated.

TCRbeta CDR3 regions were amplified from genomic DNA by means of the immunoSEQ Assay, a bias-controlled multiplex PCR. Turning to the authors' computational methods: The number of nucleated cells in each sample was estimated from the amplification of reference gene primers within the assay. To quantify the absolute abundance of each unique TCRbeta CDR3 rearrangement, sequence reads were collapsed and filtered. For each sample, productive Simpson clonality was calculated as the square root of Simpson's diversity index over productive rearrangements. Imported from immuneACCESS, the table was reduced by TCRdb to in-frame sequences with V and J called. These copies leave out some clones; in studies compared against another copy, an unresolved V gene accounts for under half, and the cause of the remainder is not known. The V and J calls and the clone size are those of that table, but D and trimming were determined from the DNA. The sample data list roughly 130,000 clones, and 88% of these were observed just once. The biggest ten clones account for over 2% of the sample.

Turning to this clone: Its cognate antigen has yet to be identified. No much larger clone is present one base from it, and per-base qualities are unavailable.

One collaborating source in Seattle enrolled patients while the patients were actively infected and followed the patients over time throughout the course of disease. Each collaborating institution followed its own protocols to collect whole blood in K2EDTA tubes. For TCRbeta analysis, collaborators shipped samples as frozen whole blood, isolated PBMCs, or DNA extracted from either of those sample types. This TCR came from a human donor with COVID-19, enrolled during active disease. The donor label of this sample is uncertain. The rearranged chain carries TRBV19 and TRBJ1-4; the central 8 bases match TRBD1. Sequencing used peripheral blood. The nucleotide sequence is TGTGCCAGTAGTTTTTCCTCAGGGGGCGAAACTAATGAAAAACTGTTTTTT. Its translation reads: CASSFSSGGETNEKLFF.